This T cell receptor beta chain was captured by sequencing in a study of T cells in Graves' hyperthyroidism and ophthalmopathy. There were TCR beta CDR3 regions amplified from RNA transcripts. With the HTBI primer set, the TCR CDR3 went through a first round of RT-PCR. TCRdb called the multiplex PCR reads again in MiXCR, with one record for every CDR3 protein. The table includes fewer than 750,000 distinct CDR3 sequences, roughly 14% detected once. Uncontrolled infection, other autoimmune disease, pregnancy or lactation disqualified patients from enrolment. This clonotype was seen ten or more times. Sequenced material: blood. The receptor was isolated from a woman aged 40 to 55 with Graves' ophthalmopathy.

In DNA form, the CDR3 reads TGCAGCGTTCGGGCAGGGGATCGCTACGAGCAGTACTTC. Translated: CSVRAGDRYEQYF. This chain uses TRBV29-1 with TRBJ2-7; the D gene is possibly TRBD1 (6 bases). Trimming cost V 5 bases and J 3 bases, with 14 bases left between them. Per the germline V gene, CDR1 is SQVTM and CDR2 is ANQGSEA. The CDR3 contains 13 residues.